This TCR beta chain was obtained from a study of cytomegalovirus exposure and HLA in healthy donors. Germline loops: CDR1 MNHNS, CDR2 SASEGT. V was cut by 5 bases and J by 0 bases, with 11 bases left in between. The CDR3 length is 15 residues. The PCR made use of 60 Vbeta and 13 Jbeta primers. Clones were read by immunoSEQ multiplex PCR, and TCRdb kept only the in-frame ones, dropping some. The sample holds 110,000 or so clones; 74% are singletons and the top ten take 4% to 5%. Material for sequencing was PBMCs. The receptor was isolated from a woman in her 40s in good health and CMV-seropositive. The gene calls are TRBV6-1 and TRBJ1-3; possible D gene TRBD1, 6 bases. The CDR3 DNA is TGTGCCAGCAGTATTGACAGGAACTCTGGAAACACCATATATTTT. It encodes CASSIDRNSGNTIYF.